The 3 T cell receptor beta chains given below trace back to one sample, sequenced in a study of tumor and adjacent non-tumor tissue in lung cancer (dated by TCRdb to 2016 to 2018). RNA was isolated from bulk unsorted tissue, and RNA quality was assessed with a NanoDrop ND-1000 and an Agilent 2100. The library was obtained by multiplex PCR. Sequenced on an Illumina HiSeq 2500. TCRbeta libraries were constructed through three rounds of nested PCR with primers (Table S4) according to protocols adapted from ARM-PCR. The raw public reads went through TCRdb reprocessing: fastp at Q25, MiXCR clone calling, in-frame beta chains kept. Each record represents a unique CDR3 protein, reported with the most common genes and DNA among its rows. Counted in this sample were 65,000 to 90,000 distinct CDR3 sequences; around 70% of them appeared once. The ten largest account for approximately 12% of the sample. Sample: lung tumor tissue. All receptors derive from a woman aged 70-85 years with non-small cell lung cancer.

The chain uses TRBV12-3 or TRBV12-4 and TRBJ2-3; 12 bases align to TRBD2. CDR3 length: 16 residues. The V and J ends lost 8 bases and 7 bases, in that order; junction bases with no gene match: 13. The CDR3 spells CASGPETSGSLNTQYF. The DNA for the CDR3 is TGTGCCAGCGGGCCGGAGACTAGCGGGAGTTTGAATACGCAGTATTTT.

This clonotype was seen many times. This CDR3 is missing its conserved last phenylalanine or tryptophan, likely due to a read error. The chain is built from TRBV11-1 and TRBJ2-7, with 8 bases identical to TRBD1. J gave up 6 bases and V 5 bases, and 9 bases lay outside the gene matches. The CDR3 loop spans 14 amino acids. The germline V gene encodes CDR1 SGHAT and CDR2 FQDESV (reference sequence). CDR3 sequence reads: CASSLSDRDGEQYS. The CDR3 DNA reads TGTGCCAGCAGCCTCTCGGACAGGGATGGCGAGCAGTACTCC.

Regarding this clonotype: A much larger clone lies one base from this, so it may be a read error. The rearrangement joins TRBV5-6 to TRBJ2-7; TRBD1 aligns across 8 bases. The ends lost 0 bases at V and 2 bases at J; junction bases unmatched: 1. The CDR3 totals 14 residues. Looked up from germline, CDR1 is SGHDT and CDR2 is YYEEEE. The CDR3 DNA follows: TGTGCCAGCAGCTTGGGGGACAGGACCTACGAGCAGTACTTC. Its translation: CASSLGDRTYEQYF.